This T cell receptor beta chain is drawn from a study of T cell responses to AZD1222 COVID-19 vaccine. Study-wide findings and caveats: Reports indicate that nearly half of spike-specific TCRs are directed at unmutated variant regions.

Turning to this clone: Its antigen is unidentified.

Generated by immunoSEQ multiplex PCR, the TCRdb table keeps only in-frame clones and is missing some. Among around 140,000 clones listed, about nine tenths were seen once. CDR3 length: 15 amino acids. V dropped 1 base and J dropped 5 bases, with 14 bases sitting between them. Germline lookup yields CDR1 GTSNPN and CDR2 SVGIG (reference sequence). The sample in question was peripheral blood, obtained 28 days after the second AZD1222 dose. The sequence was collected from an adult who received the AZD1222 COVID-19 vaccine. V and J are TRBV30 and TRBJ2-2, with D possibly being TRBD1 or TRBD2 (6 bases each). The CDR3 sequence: CAWSARGRRTGELFF. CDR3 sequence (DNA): TGTGCCTGGAGTGCCCGGGGGCGGAGAACCGGGGAGCTGTTTTTT.